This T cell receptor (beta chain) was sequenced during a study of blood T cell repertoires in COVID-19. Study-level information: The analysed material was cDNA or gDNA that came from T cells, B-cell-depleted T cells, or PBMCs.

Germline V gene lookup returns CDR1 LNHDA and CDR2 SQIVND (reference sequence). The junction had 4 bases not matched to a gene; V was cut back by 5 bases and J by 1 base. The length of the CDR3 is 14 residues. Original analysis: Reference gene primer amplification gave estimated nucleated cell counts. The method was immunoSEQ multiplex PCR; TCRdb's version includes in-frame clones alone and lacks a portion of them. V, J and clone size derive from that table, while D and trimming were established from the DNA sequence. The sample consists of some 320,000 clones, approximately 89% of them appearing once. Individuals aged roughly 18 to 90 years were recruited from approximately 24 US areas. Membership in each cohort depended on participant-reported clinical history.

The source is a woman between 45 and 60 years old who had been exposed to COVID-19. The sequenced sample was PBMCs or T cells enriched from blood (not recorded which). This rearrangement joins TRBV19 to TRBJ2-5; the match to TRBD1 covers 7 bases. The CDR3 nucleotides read TGTGCCAGTAGTGCCCGGGACAGCCAAGAGACCCAGTACTTC. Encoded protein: CASSARDSQETQYF.